Listed here are 7 T cell receptor beta chains from one sample, sequenced in a study of T cells in Graves' hyperthyroidism and ophthalmopathy. TCR beta CDR3 regions were amplified from RNA. A first-round RT-PCR of the TCR CDR3 used the HTBI primer set. TCRdb fed the multiplex PCR reads into MiXCR, producing one record per CDR3 protein. Found here are hundreds of thousands of distinct CDR3 sequences, less than 15% of them singletons; the top ten hold approximately 15%. Sequencing input: blood. Receptors were obtained from a woman aged 40 to 50 with Graves' hyperthyroidism.

The sample holds many counts of this clonotype. The rearrangement uses TRBV28 and TRBJ2-7; D gene unclear. The ends were cut back, 3 bases at V and 2 bases at J, with 8 bases in the middle. The germline CDR1 and CDR2 sequences are MDHEN and SYDVKM. CDR3 length equals 13 residues. The CDR3 spells CASSLGGPYEQYF. The CDR3 region has the DNA TGTGCCAGCAGTTTGGGCGGTCCCTACGAGCAGTACTTC.

V is TRBV29-1 and J is TRBJ2-3; 7 positions agree with TRBD1. CDR1 SQVTM and CDR2 ANQGSEA come from the germline V gene. CDR3 length equals 15 residues. V gave up 8 bases and J gave up 4 bases; unmatched junction bases: 15. For the CDR3, the DNA is TGCAGCATCACCGGGACAGAAATCCCGCCAGATACGCAGTATTTT. Encoded protein: CSITGTEIPPDTQYF.

This clonotype showed up just once. The chain has TRBV9 and TRBJ1-2; D is unresolved. The CDR3 is 13 amino acids. The V end lost 3 bases, the J end lost 12 bases, and 18 bases lay between the germline ends. Germline V lookup: CDR1 SGDLS, CDR2 YYNGEE. CDR3 DNA sequence: TGTGCCAGCAGCGGAAGGACTCCGGGAGGCAACACCTTC. Protein: CASSGRTPGGNTF.

The chain links TRBV6-5 to TRBJ1-2; 9 bases fit TRBD1. The ends lost 0 bases at V and 4 bases at J; junction bases unmatched: 12. Germline values: CDR1 MNHEY, CDR2 SVGAGI. The CDR3 has 18 amino acids. This CDR3 reads CASSYSTSGTGRLYGYTF. CDR3 DNA sequence: TGTGCCAGCAGTTACTCGACATCCGGGACAGGGCGGCTCTATGGCTACACCTTC.

In the case of this clonotype: This could be a read error, since a much larger clone is one nucleotide away. V gene TRBV28 combines with J gene TRBJ1-6; 10 bases are a match to TRBD1. This CDR3 is 15 amino acids long. CDR1 MDHEN and CDR2 SYDVKM come from the germline V gene. The CDR3 protein is CASSPPGTGDSPPHF. In nucleotides, the CDR3 is TGTGCCAGCAGTCCCCCTGGGACAGGGGACTCACCCCCCCACTTT.

V gene TRBV7-9 combines with J gene TRBJ1-1; the D gene is possibly TRBD1 (6 bases). The CDR3 is 17 residues long. The germline gives CDR1 SEHNR, CDR2 FQNEAQ (reference sequence). Trimming took 4 bases from V and 0 from J, leaving 18 bases between them. The CDR3 here is CASSWGRSQGMNTEAFF. The CDR3 DNA follows: TGTGCCAGCAGCTGGGGGAGGTCTCAGGGGATGAACACTGAAGCTTTCTTT.

The V gene is TRBV19, the J gene TRBJ2-3; D possibly corresponds to TRBD1 (5 bases). The CDR3 has 13 amino acids. Trimming stripped 2 bases from V and 5 bases from J, with 8 bases between. Germline lookup yields CDR1 LNHDA and CDR2 SQIVND (reference sequence). CDR3 loop: CASSIRDRDTQYF. CDR3 coding DNA: TGTGCCAGTAGTATACGAGACAGAGATACGCAGTATTTT.